This record looks at one T cell receptor beta chain sequence and its context. This CDR3 is built from 16 residues. The V end lost 0 bases, the J end lost 3 bases, and 13 bases lay between the germline ends. Germline V gene sequence: CDR1 SGDLS, CDR2 YYNGEE. These data come from a study of blood T cell repertoires in COVID-19. Study context: The samples span acute and convalescent COVID-19 from the United States, Italy and Spain.

How the authors handled the data: Researchers report that nucleated cell counts were estimated from reference gene primer amplification. Sequencing was performed with immunoSEQ multiplex PCR; in TCRdb, only in-frame clones are kept and a portion is missing. From that table come the V and J calls and clone size; the DNA was used to work out D and trimming. The repertoire has tens of thousands of clones, roughly 91% of them found once; the top ten carry approximately 13%. The origin of this receptor is a human donor in a cohort sampled during active COVID-19. The donor label of this sample is uncertain. The V and J genes are TRBV9 and TRBJ1-5, with D unclear. Sample: peripheral blood. CDR3 amino acids: CASSVGPTRSNQPQHF. CDR3 in DNA: TGTGCCAGCAGCGTAGGACCGACCAGGTCCAATCAGCCCCAGCATTTT.